This TCR beta chain was recovered during a study of blood T cell repertoires in COVID-19. Study summary: Both acute and convalescent COVID-19 samples were obtained from the United States, Italy and Spain.

Original processing methods: Quantification of nucleated cells was approximated via reference gene primer amplification. Assay used: immunoSEQ multiplex PCR; TCRdb lists only in-frame clones, some missing. V and J calls and clone size come straight from that table; D and trimming were deduced from the DNA. The sample holds roughly 68,000 clones, approximately 79% seen once. CDR1 and CDR2 (germline): LGHDT, YNNKEL (reference sequence). This CDR3 has 14 residues. V dropped 3 bases and J dropped 7; count of bases not matched to a gene: 8. This clonotype originated in a woman in her 50s with acute or convalescent COVID-19. The chain recombines TRBV3-1 (or the pseudogene TRBV3-2) with TRBJ2-5, with 7 bases lining up with TRBD1. The sample consisted of peripheral blood. CDR3 bases: TGTGCCAGCAGCCAGGGACAGTTTGGGGGGACCCAGTACTTC. Amino acids: CASSQGQFGGTQYF.